This T cell receptor (beta chain) is drawn from a study of shared clonotypes between healthy human individuals. Regarding the study as a whole: Sampling was confined to blood; repertoires within tissues likely differ. A reduction in generation probabilities was seen for non-shared clonotypes relative to those shared by all four donors.

For each subset, genomic DNA was distributed in equal portions over several immunoSEQ plates. Each PCR replicate from the sorted subsets contained around 200 ng DNA, which is some 30,000 T cell genomes. TCRdb keeps only in-frame clones here, not all; method: immunoSEQ multiplex PCR. The profile shows 300,000 to 350,000 clones, more than 60% of them singletons. Trimming removed 5 bases at V and 5 bases at J, with 15 bases between. CDR1 and CDR2 from the germline V gene are SEHNR and FQNEAQ (reference sequence). There are 15 residues in the CDR3. There are many counts of this clone. Its target is not known.

The sample taken for sequencing was memory CD4+ T cells sorted from blood. Subset denoted: CD45RA-negative fraction. The sequence derives from a man aged 25 to 40 in good health. The chain carries TRBV7-9 and TRBJ1-4; possibly TRBD1 for D (5 bases). The CDR3 region is CASSPSGRVNEKLFF. The CDR3 nucleotides are TGTGCCAGCAGCCCGTCGGGCAGGGTAAATGAAAAACTGTTTTTT.